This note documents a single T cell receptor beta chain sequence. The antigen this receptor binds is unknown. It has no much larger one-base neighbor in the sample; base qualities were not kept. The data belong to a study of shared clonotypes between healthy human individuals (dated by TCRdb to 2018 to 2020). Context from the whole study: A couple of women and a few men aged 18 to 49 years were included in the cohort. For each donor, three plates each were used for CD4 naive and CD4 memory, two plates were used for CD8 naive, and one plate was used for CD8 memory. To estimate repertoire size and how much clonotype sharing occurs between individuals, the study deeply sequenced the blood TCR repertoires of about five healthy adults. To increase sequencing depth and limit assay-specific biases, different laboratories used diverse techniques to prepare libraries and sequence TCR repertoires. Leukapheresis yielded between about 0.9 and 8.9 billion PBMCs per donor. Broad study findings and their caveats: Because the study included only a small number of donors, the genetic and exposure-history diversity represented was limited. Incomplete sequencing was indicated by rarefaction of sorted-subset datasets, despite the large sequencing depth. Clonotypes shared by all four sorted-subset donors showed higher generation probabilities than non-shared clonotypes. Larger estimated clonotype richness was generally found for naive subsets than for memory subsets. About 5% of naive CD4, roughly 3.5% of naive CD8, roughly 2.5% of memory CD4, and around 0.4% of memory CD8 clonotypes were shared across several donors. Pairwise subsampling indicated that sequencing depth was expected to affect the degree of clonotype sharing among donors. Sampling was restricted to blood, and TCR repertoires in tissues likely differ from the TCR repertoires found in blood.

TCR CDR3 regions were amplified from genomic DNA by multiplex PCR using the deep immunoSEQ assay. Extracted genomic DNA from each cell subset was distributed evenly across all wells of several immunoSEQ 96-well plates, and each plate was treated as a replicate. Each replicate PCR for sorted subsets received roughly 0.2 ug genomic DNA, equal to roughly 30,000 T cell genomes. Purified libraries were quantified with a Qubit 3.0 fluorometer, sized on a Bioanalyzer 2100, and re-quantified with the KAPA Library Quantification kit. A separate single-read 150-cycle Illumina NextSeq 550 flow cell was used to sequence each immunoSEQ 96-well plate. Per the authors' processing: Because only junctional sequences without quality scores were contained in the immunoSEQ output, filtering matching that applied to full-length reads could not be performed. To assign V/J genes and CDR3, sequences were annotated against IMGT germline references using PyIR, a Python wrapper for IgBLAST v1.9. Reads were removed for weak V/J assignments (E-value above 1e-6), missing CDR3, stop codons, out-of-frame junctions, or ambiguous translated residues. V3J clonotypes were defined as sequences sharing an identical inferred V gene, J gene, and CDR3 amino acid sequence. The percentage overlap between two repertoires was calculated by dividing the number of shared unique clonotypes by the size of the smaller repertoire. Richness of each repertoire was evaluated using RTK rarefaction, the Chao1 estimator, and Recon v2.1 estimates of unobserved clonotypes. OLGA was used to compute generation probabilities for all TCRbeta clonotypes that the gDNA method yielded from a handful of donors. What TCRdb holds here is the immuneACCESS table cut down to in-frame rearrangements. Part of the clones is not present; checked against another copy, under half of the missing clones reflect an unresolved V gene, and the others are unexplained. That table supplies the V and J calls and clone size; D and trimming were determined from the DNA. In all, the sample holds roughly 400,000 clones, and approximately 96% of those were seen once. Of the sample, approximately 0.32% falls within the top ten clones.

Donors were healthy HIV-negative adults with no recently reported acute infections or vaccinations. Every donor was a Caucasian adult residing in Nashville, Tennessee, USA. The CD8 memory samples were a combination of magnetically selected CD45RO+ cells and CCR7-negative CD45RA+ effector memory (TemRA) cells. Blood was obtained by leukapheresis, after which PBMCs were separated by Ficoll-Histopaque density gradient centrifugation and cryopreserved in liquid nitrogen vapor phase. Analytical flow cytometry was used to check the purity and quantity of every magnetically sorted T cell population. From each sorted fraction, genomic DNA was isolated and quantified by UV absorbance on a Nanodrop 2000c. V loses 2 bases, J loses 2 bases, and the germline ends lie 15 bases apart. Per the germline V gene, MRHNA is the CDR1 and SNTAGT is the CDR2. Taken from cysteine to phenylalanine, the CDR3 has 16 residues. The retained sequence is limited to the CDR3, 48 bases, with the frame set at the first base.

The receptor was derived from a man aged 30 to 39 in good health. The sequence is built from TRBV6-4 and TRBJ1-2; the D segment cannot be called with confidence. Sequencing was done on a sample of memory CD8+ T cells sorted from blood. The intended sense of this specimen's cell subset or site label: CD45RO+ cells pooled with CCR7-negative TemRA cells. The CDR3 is CASSDNIQFGNYGYTF. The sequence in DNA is TGTGCCAGCAGTGACAACATACAGTTCGGCAACTATGGCTACACCTTC.